The 3 T cell receptor beta chains listed next were all sequenced from one sample in a study of Graves' ophthalmopathy and Graves' hyperthyroidism. RNA transcripts provided the template for amplifying TCR beta CDR3 regions. Scientists carried out first-round RT-PCR using HTBI primers and then a second-round multiplex PCR. TCRdb re-called the multiplex PCR reads with MiXCR, one entry per CDR3 protein. The table includes some 1.1 million distinct CDR3 sequences, around a third detected once. Sequenced: peripheral blood or thyroid tissue (not recorded which). Receptors were obtained from an adult man with Graves' hyperthyroidism.

Comment on this clonotype: The junction departs from germline at one end; a sequencing error may be responsible. V gene TRBV25-1 combines with J gene TRBJ2-5, with 11 bases matching TRBD2. The CDR3 sequence is 16 residues long. From germline, CDR1 is MGHDK and CDR2 SYGVNS. The CDR3: CACSAISGRGKETQYF. The CDR3 DNA reads TGTGCCTGCAGTGCTATTAGCGGGAGGGGGAAAGAGACCCAGTACTTC.

The J gene is TRBJ1-6, the V gene TRBV3-1; 9 bases are shared with TRBD1. The CDR3 has 17 amino acids. V lost 1 base to trimming and J lost 6 bases; unmatched junction nucleotides: 7. Per germline, CDR1 LGHDT and CDR2 YNNKEL (reference sequence). CDR3 in DNA: TGTGCCAGCAGCCAAGGAAACCGGGACAGGGTTAATTCACCCCTCCACTTT. This gives the protein CASSQGNRDRVNSPLHF.

This sequence joins TRBV29-1 and TRBJ2-5, with TRBD2 identical over 12 bases. The V gene's germline CDR1 is SQVTM and CDR2 ANQGSEA. Trimming removed 6 bases from V and 3 bases from J; junction bases left unmatched: 11. This CDR3 comprises 16 residues. The CDR3 loop reads CSVAPGLAGGKETQYF. The CDR3 nucleotides read TGCAGCGTCGCTCCAGGGCTAGCGGGGGGGAAAGAGACCCAGTACTTC. Drawing the rest from reference TRBV29-1 and TRBJ2-5, the complete variable domain is SAVISQKPSRDICQRGTSLTIQCQVDSQVTMMFWYRQQPGQSLTLIATANQGSEATYESGFVIDKFPISRPNLTFSTLTVSNMSPEDSSIYLCSVAPGLAGGKETQYFGPGTRLLVL.